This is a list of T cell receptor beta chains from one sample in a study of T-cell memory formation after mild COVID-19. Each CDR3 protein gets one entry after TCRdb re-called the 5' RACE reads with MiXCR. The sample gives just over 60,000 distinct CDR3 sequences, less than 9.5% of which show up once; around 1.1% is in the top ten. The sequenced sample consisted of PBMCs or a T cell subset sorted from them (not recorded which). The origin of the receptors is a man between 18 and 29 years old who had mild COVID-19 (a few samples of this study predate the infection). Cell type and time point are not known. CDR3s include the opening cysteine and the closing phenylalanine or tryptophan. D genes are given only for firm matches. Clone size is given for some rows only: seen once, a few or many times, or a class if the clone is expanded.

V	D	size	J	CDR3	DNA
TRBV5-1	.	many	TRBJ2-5	CASSPSRGDQETQYF	TGCGCCAGCAGCCCGTCCCGGGGCGACCAAGAGACCCAGTACTTC
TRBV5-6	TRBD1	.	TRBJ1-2	CASSFLAGGDYGYTF	TGTGCCAGCAGCTTCCTGGCAGGGGGAGACTATGGCTACACCTTC
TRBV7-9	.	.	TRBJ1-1	CASSLGGDTEAFF	TGTGCCAGCAGCTTAGGAGGGGACACTGAAGCTTTCTTT
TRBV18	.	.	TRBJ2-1	CASSPDISYNEQFF	TGTGCCAGCTCACCGGACATTTCCTACAATGAGCAGTTCTTC
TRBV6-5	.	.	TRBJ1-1	CASSYDSLTEAFF	TGTGCCAGCAGTTACGACTCTCTCACTGAAGCTTTCTTT
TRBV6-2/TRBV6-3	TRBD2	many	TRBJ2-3	CASRTSGSTDTQYF	TGTGCCAGCAGGACTAGCGGGAGCACAGATACGCAGTATTTT
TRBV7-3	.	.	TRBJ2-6	CASSVNGAGTGANVLTF	TGTGCCAGCAGCGTGAACGGCGCGGGCACTGGGGCCAACGTCCTGACTTTC
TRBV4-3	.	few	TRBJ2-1	CASSQEWIRGHEQFF	TGCGCCAGCAGCCAAGAATGGATACGGGGCCATGAGCAGTTCTTC
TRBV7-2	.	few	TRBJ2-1	CASSLGQHGGNEQFF	TGTGCCAGCAGCCTGGGACAGCACGGGGGCAATGAGCAGTTCTTC
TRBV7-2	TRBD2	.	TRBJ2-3	CASSLSAGGRDTQYF	TGTGCCAGCAGCTTATCCGCGGGGGGGCGGGATACGCAGTATTTT
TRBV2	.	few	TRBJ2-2	CASRVGQNTGELFF	TGTGCCAGCAGGGTGGGACAGAACACCGGGGAGCTGTTTTTT
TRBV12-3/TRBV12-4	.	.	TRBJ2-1	CASSLALTAYNEQFF	TGTGCCAGCAGTTTAGCGCTTACAGCCTACAATGAGCAGTTCTTC
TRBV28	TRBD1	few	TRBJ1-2	CASSLYRQGWGYTF	TGTGCCAGCAGTTTATATCGACAGGGATGGGGCTACACCTTC
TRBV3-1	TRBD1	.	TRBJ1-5	CASSRGTGGNQPQHF	TGTGCCAGCAGCCGTGGGACAGGGGGCAATCAGCCCCAGCATTTT
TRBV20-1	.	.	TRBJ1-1	CSASQKGPEAFF	TGCAGTGCTAGTCAGAAGGGCCCTGAGGCTTTCTTT
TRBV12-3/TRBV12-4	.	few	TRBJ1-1	CASSPGTHTEAFF	TGTGCCAGCAGTCCGGGGACTCACACTGAAGCTTTCTTT
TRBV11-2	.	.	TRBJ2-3	CASERRNTQYF	TGTGCCAGCGAACGCCGGAATACGCAGTATTTT
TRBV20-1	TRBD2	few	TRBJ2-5	CSAAGTTDQYF	TGCAGTGCTGCCGGGACTACAGACCAGTACTTC
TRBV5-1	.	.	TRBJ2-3	CASSLVGGGVDTQYF	TGCGCCAGCAGCTTGGTTGGGGGCGGCGTAGATACGCAGTATTTT
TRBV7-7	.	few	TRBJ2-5	CASSLVLKRYQETQYF	TGTGCTAGCAGCTTAGTCTTGAAGCGGTACCAAGAGACCCAGTACTTC
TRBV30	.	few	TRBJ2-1	CAWSGGSGLYNEQFF	TGTGCCTGGAGTGGGGGGAGCGGGCTCTACAATGAGCAGTTCTTC
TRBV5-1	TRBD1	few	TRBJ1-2	CASSSGQESLYGYTF	TGCGCCAGCAGCTCAGGACAGGAGTCACTCTATGGCTACACCTTC
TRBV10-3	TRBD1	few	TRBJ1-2	CAISKSSGQGTGNYGYTF	TGTGCCATCAGTAAGTCCTCGGGACAGGGGACCGGTAACTATGGCTACACCTTC
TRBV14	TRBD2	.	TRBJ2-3	CASSPLAGGLTDTQYF	TGTGCCAGCAGCCCCTTAGCGGGGGGGTTAACAGATACGCAGTATTTT
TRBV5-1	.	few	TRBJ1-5	CASSLAPGIGQPQHF	TGCGCCAGCAGCTTGGCCCCAGGAATAGGACAGCCCCAGCATTTT
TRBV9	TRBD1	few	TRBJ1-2	CASSAQRTGQTYGYTF	TGTGCCAGCAGCGCCCAAAGGACAGGTCAAACGTATGGCTACACCTTC
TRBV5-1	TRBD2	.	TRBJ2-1	CASSSAGTSGLNEQFF	TGCGCCAGCAGCTCGGCCGGGACTAGCGGTTTGAATGAGCAGTTCTTC
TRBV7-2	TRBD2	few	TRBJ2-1	CASRGSSGSYNEQFF	TGTGCCAGCAGGGGATCTAGCGGGAGCTACAATGAGCAGTTCTTC
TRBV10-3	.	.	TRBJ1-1	CAISEVPPEAFF	TGTGCCATCAGTGAGGTCCCGCCTGAAGCTTTCTTT
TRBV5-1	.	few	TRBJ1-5	CASSPQGTNQPQHF	TGCGCCAGCAGCCCTCAGGGTACCAATCAGCCCCAGCATTTT
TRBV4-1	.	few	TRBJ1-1	CASSEEVRGVNTEAFF	TGCGCCAGCAGCGAAGAGGTGAGGGGAGTGAACACTGAAGCTTTCTTT
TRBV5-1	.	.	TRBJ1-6	CASSLVAANSPLHF	TGCGCCAGCAGCTTGGTGGCAGCGAATTCACCCCTCCACTTT
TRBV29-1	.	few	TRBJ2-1	CSGDSTYNEQFF	TGCAGCGGTGACAGTACCTACAATGAGCAGTTCTTC
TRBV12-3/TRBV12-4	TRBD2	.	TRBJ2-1	CASILQGLAGNNEQFF	TGTGCCAGCATCCTCCAAGGGCTAGCGGGTAACAATGAGCAGTTCTTC
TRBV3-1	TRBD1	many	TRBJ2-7	CASSYWTGSYEQYF	TGTGCCAGCAGCTACTGGACAGGATCCTACGAGCAGTACTTC
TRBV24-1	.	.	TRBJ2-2	CATSDKNRATGELFF	TGTGCCACCAGTGATAAGAACAGGGCCACCGGGGAGCTGTTTTTT
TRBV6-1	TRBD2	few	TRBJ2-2	CASRRGASSGELFF	TGTGCCAGCAGGCGGGGGGCCTCTTCCGGGGAGCTGTTTTTT
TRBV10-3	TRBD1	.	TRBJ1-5	CAIRQGLNQPQHF	TGTGCCATCCGACAGGGCCTCAATCAGCCCCAGCATTTT
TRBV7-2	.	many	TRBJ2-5	CASSATTQETQYF	TGTGCCAGCAGCGCCACTACACAAGAGACCCAGTACTTC
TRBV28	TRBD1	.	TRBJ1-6	CASSSLAGGSSPLHF	TGTGCCAGCAGCTCCCTGGCAGGGGGGAGCTCACCCCTCCACTTT
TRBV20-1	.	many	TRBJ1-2	CSARDNVGNGYTF	TGCAGTGCTAGAGATAACGTGGGGAATGGCTACACCTTC
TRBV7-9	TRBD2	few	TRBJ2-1	CASSFAGGPYNEQFF	TGTGCCAGCAGCTTCGCGGGGGGACCCTACAATGAGCAGTTCTTC
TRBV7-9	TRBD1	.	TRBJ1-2	CASSFAQGERSYTF	TGTGCCAGCAGCTTTGCACAGGGGGAGAGGAGCTACACCTTC
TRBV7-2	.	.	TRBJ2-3	CASTPMLGGSDTQYF	TGTGCCAGCACCCCTATGTTGGGTGGGTCAGATACGCAGTATTTT
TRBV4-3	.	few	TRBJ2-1	CASSQEVQGYNEQFF	TGCGCCAGCAGCCAAGAGGTCCAGGGGTACAATGAGCAGTTCTTC
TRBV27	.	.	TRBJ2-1	CASSSWPGRDNEQFF	TGTGCCAGCAGTTCATGGCCGGGGAGAGACAATGAGCAGTTCTTC
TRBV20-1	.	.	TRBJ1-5	CSAREGYQPQHF	TGCAGTGCTAGAGAAGGGTATCAGCCCCAGCATTTT
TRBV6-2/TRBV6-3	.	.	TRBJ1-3	CASSSRGNTIYF	TGTGCCAGCAGCTCGAGAGGAAACACCATATATTTT
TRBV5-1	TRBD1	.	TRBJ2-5	CASSSPDGTGVETQYF	TGCGCCAGCAGCTCCCCGGATGGGACAGGGGTGGAGACCCAGTACTTC
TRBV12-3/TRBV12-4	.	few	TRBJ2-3	CASSLRLVGDTQYF	TGTGCCAGCAGTCTCCGACTAGTGGGGGATACGCAGTATTTT
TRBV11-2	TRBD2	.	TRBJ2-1	CASSLVAGLNNEQFF	TGTGCCAGCAGCTTAGTAGCGGGACTCAACAATGAGCAGTTCTTC
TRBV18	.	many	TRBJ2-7	CASSLSRSVYEQYF	TGTGCCAGCTCACTTTCTCGTTCCGTCTACGAGCAGTACTTC
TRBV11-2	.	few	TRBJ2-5	CASSLVRADHRAQYF	TGTGCCAGCAGCTTAGTTCGGGCAGACCACAGGGCCCAGTACTTC
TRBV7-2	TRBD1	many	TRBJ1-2	CASSLALWDSHGYTF	TGTGCCAGCAGCTTAGCGCTTTGGGACAGCCATGGCTACACCTTC
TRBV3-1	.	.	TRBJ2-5	CASSQDLKTQYF	TGTGCCAGCAGCCAAGATCTAAAGACCCAGTACTTC